This T cell receptor (beta chain) derives from a study of T cell responses to AZD1222 COVID-19 vaccine. The length of the CDR3 is 13 residues. Here immunoSEQ multiplex PCR was the method, and the copy in TCRdb shows in-frame clones only, minus some. Of 150,000 to 200,000 clones listed, 85% to 95% were seen once; the top ten hold 1.3% to 1.5%. The source material was peripheral blood, sampled on day 0 of AZD1222 vaccination. The J gene is TRBJ1-2, the V gene TRBV21-1. TRBV21-1 constitutes a pseudogene. The sequence came from an adult in good health. The CDR3 DNA reads as TGTGCCAGCAGCAGAGGCGGGAGCTATGGCTACACCTTC. As protein: CASSRGGSYGYTF.